There are many counts of the clone carrying this TCR beta chain. Its target is not known. The germline gives CDR1 SGHRS, CDR2 YFSETQ. The CDR3 runs 14 residues. V was clipped by 0 bases and J by 10 bases, with 11 bases between them. The source of the sample is a study of T-cell memory formation after mild COVID-19. Constant-segment primers served in 5'RACE that generated TCR alpha and TCR beta cDNA libraries bearing sample barcodes and UMIs. TCRdb analysed the 5' RACE reads with MiXCR anew, one entry per CDR3 protein. Counted here are approximately 290,000 distinct CDR3 sequences, more than 15% occurring once; the ten biggest clones make up 22%. Broader study findings: Contracting CD4+ clones sat mainly in CM and EM; CD8+ in EMRA. Researchers could not confirm that second-wave clones peaking on day 37 targeted SARS-CoV-2. Day 15 to 85 contractors were CD4/CD8 balanced; later expanders leaned CD4+.

This clonotype was obtained from a man aged 18-30 years who had mild COVID-19 (a few samples of this study predate the infection). Cell type and time point are not known. The V call is TRBV5-1, the J call TRBJ1-6; D ambiguous. Sequenced input: PBMCs or a T cell subset sorted from them (not recorded which). CDR3 protein: CASSLEQPGSPLHF. Here the CDR3 DNA reads TGCGCCAGCAGCTTGGAACAGCCCGGATCACCCCTCCACTTT. Looking up the rest from reference TRBV5-1 and TRBJ1-6 gives the full variable domain: KAGVTQTPRYLIKTRGQQVTLSCSPISGHRSVSWYQQTPGQGLQFLFEYFSETQRNKGNFPGRFSGRQFSNSRSEMNVSTLELGDSALYLCASSLEQPGSPLHFGNGTRLTVT.